This entry features one T cell receptor beta chain sequence. Its antigen is unknown. Base qualities are not at hand, and no much larger clone is one base apart. PBMCs were isolated by Ficoll-Paque density gradient centrifugation. TCRdb records Illumina NovaSeq 6000 as the sequencer. TCRalpha and TCRbeta cDNA libraries were constructed by 5'RACE with constant-segment primers, with sample barcodes and unique molecular identifiers being introduced. RNA was extracted from every sample with Trizol reagent. The libraries were amplified in two PCR steps, and the second step added a second sample barcode and Illumina TruSeq adapters. Sequencing of libraries was performed on an Illumina NovaSeq with 2 x 150 bp paired-end reads. Concerning the study's data processing: The reads were demultiplexed and collapsed into UMI-guided consensus sequences using migec v1.2.7. Using mixcr v2.1.11, UMI consensuses were aligned to TRA and TRB V and J templates and then assembled into clonotypes. A clonotype was counted as expanded or contracted only when both edgeR and NoisET called the clonotype significant, with the noise models trained on biological replicates. edgeR calls used a false discovery rate-adjusted p below 0.01 and a log2 fold-change threshold of 1. PCA with hierarchical clustering of max-normalized trajectories of the 1000 most abundant clonotypes was used as exploratory dynamics analysis. The CD4 or CD8 phenotype of responding clones was assigned using the separately sequenced CD4+ and CD8+ repertoires. The public sequencing data were trimmed at Q25 with fastp and processed into clonotypes with MiXCR by TCRdb, which kept only in-frame beta chains. Every entry covers one CDR3 protein and lists the most common genes and DNA from its rows. It is TCRdb's table, rather than the study itself, that gives the V and J calls and clone size. The sample data list hundreds of thousands of distinct CDR3 sequences, and approximately 15% of these were observed just once. About 22% of the sample belongs to the ten largest clones.

The CDR3 contains 15 residues, cysteine and phenylalanine counted. The sequence is cut down to CDR3 DNA, 45 bases in frame from base 1. V is shortened by 1 base, J by 2 bases, and the region joining them spans 9 bases. Via the germline V gene (reference sequence), CDR1 is LGHDT and CDR2 YNNKEL. These data originate in a study of T-cell memory formation after mild COVID-19 (dated by TCRdb to the early 2020s). For the study in its entirety: TCR sequence clusters from the two donors were found to be largely donor specific. The cohort comprised two young, previously healthy adult volunteers, one female and one male. In a couple of donors, T-cell clones that expanded and contracted after mild COVID-19 were followed by sequencing TCRalpha and TCRbeta repertoires longitudinally.

What the study reported, not specific to this receptor: Some responding clones were found in pre-infection memory, which suggests that pre-existing cross-reactive memory T cells took part in the SARS-CoV-2 response. Clones that contracted from day 15 to 85 showed balanced CD4/CD8 phenotypes, whereas a second wave of clones that expanded from day 15 to 37 leaned towards CD4+. Only a couple of mild cases were covered by the study, and larger cohorts that include severe cases with pre-infection samples were considered necessary. SARS-CoV-2 specificity was not confirmed for the second-wave clones peaking on day 37. Contracting CD4+ clones appeared mostly in the CM and EM memory subsets, whereas CD8+ clones were enriched in EMRA.

This sequence uses TRBV3-1 and TRBJ1-5, with TRBD1 tentatively as D gene (5 bases match). The sequencing input was PBMCs or a T cell subset sorted from them (not recorded which). The sequence came from a man younger than 35 who had mild COVID-19 (a few samples of this study predate the infection). The sample titles of this study are shuffled in the database, so cell type and time point are left out; the donor was told from shared clones. The CDR3 reads as follows: CASSQGGIGNQPQHF. The sequence in DNA is TGTGCCAGCAGCCAAGGGGGGATAGGCAATCAGCCCCAGCATTTT.